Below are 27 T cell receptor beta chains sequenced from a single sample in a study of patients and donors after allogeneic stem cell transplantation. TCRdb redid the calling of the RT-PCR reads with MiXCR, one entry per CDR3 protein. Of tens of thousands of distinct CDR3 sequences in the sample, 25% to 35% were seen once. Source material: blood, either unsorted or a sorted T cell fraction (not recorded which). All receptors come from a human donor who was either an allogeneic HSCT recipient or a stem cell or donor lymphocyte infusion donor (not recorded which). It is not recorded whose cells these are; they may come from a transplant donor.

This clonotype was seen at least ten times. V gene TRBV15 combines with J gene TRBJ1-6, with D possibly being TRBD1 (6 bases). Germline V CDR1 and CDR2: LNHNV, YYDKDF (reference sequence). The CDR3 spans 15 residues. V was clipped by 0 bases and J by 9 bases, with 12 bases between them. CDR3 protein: CATSREGHGGSPLHF. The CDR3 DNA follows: TGTGCCACCAGCAGAGAGGGACATGGTGGTTCACCCCTCCACTTT.

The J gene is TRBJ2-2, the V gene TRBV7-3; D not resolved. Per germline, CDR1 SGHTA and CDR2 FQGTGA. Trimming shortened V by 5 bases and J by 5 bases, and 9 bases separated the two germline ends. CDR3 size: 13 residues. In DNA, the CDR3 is TGTGCCAGCAGCGTTGGTGATACCGGGGAGCTGTTTTTT. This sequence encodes CASSVGDTGELFF.

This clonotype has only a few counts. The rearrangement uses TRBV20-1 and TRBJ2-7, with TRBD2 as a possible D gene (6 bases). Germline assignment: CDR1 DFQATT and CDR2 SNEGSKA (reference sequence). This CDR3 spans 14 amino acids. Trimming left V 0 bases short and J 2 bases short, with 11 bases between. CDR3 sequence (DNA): TGCAGTGCTAGAGAGGCGGGAAACCCCTACGAGCAGTACTTC. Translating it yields CSAREAGNPYEQYF.

The CDR3 DNA reads as TGTGCCAGCAGCCGACCCCGGGACAGGGGGAAGACATTGTACAATGAGCAGTTCTTC. Its translation is CASSRPRDRGKTLYNEQFF. This chain uses TRBV5-5 with TRBJ2-1, with TRBD1 identical over 11 bases. The germline CDR1 and CDR2 sequences are SGHKS and YYEKEE (reference sequence). The trim removed 4 bases at V and 4 bases at J, leaving 16 bases unmatched. This CDR3 spans 19 amino acids.

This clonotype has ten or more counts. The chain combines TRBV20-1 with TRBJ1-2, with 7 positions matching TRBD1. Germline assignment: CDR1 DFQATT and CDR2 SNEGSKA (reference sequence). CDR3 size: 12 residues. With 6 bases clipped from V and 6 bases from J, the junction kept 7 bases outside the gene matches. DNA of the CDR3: TGCAGTGCCTCGACAGGGTTGAATGGCTACACCTTC. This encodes CSASTGLNGYTF.

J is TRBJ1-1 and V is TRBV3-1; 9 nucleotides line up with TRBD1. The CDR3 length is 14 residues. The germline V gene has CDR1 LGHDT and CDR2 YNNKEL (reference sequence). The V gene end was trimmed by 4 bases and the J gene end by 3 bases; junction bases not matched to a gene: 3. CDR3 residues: CASSLQGADTEAFF. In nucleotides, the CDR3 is TGTGCCAGCAGCCTACAGGGGGCGGACACTGAAGCTTTCTTT.

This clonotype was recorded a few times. The CDR3 is CASSLENLGVTAQYF. DNA for the CDR3: TGCGCCAGCAGCTTGGAGAACCTCGGGGTCACGGCCCAGTACTTC. The genes are TRBV5-1 and TRBJ2-5; TRBD2 might be the D (5 bases). This CDR3 has 15 residues. Germline V gene lookup returns CDR1 SGHRS and CDR2 YFSETQ. The V end lost 0 bases, the J end lost 9 bases, and 18 bases lay between the germline ends.

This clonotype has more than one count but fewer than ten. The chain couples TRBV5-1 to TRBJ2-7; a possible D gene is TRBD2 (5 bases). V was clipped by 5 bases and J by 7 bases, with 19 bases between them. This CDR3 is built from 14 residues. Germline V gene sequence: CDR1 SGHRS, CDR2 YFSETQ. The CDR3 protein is CASRPSGEMGEQYV. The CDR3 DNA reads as TGCGCCAGCAGACCTTCCGGGGAGATGGGTGAGCAGTACGTC.

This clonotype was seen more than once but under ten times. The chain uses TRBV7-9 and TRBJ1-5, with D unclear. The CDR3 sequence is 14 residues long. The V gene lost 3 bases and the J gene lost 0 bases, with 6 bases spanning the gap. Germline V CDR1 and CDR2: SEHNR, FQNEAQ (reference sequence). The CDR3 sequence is CASSFGSSNQPQHF. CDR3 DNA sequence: TGTGCCAGCAGCTTCGGGAGTAGCAATCAGCCCCAGCATTTT.

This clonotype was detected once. This chain's CDR3 is CSAFPGATDSPLHF. The DNA of the CDR3 is TGCAGTGCATTCCCCGGGGCTACCGATTCACCCCTCCACTTT. The chain has TRBV20-1 and TRBJ1-6; D perhaps matches TRBD1 (5 bases). V was shortened by 6 bases and J by 8 bases, with 17 bases between the two germline ends. Germline-derived CDR1 and CDR2 are DFQATT and SNEGSKA (reference sequence). The CDR3 totals 14 residues.

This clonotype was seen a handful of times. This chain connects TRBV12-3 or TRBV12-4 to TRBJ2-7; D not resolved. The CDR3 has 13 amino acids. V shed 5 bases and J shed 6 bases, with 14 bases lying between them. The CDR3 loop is CASSVPETFEQYF. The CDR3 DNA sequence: TGTGCCAGCAGTGTGCCGGAGACCTTCGAGCAGTACTTC.

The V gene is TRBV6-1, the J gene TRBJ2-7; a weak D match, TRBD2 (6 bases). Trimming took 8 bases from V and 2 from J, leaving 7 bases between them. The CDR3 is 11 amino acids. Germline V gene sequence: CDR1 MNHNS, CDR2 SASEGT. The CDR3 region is CASPGAYEQYF. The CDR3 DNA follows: TGTGCCAGCCCGGGGGCCTACGAGCAGTACTTC.

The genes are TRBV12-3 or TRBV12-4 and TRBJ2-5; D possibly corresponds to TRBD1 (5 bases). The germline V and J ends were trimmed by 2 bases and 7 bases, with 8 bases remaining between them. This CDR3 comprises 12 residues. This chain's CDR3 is CASSLRQGTQYF. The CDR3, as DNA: TGTGCCAGCAGTTTAAGGCAGGGGACCCAGTACTTC.

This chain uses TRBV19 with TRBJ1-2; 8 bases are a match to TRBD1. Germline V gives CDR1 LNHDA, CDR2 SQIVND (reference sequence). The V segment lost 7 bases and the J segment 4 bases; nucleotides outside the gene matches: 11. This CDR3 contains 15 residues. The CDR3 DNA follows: TGTGCCAGTACCATATTCGGACAGGGTGGCTATGGCTACACCTTC. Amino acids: CASTIFGQGGYGYTF.

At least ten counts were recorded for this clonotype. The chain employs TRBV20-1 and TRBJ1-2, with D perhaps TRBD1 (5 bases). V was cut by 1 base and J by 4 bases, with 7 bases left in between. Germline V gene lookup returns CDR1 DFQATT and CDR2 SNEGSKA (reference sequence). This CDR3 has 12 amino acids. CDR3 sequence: CSARGGSYGYTF. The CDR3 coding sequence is TGCAGTGCTAGAGGGGGGTCCTATGGCTACACCTTC.

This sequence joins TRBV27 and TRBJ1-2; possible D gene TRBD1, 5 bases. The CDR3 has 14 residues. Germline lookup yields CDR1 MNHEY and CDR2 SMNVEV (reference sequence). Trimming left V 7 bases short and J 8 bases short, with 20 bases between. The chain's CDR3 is CASTPGGRVQGYTF. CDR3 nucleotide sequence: TGTGCCAGCACCCCGGGGGGGAGGGTGCAAGGCTACACCTTC.

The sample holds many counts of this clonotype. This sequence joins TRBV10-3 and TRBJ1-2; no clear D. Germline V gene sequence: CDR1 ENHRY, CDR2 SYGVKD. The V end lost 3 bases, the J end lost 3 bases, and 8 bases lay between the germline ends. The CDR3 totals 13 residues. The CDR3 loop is CAISEDPDYGYTF. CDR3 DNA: TGTGCCATCAGTGAAGACCCTGACTATGGCTACACCTTC.

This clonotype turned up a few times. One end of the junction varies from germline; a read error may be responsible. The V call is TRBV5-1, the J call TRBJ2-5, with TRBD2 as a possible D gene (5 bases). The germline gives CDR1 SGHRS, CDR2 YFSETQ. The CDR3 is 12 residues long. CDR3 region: CASTLDSETQYF. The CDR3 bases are TGCGCCAGCACCTTGGACTCAGAGACCCAGTACTTC.

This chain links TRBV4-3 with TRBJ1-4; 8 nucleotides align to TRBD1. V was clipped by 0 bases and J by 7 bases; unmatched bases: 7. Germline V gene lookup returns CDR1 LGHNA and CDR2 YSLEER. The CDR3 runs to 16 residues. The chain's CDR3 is CASSQDPGQGREKLFF. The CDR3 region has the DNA TGCGCCAGCAGCCAAGATCCCGGACAGGGACGTGAAAAACTGTTTTTT.

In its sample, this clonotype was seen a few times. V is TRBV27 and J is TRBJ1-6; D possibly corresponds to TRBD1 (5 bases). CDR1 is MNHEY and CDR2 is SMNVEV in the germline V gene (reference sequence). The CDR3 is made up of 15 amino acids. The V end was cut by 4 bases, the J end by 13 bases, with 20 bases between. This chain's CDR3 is CASSSRGAALDPLHF. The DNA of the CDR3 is TGTGCCAGCAGTTCCCGCGGGGCCGCCCTGGACCCCCTCCACTTT.

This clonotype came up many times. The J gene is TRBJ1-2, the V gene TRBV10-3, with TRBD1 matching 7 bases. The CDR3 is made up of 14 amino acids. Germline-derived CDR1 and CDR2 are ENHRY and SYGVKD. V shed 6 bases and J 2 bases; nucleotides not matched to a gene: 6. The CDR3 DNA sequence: TGTGCCATCAGGGAAGACAGGGCGAACTATGGCTACACCTTC. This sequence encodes CAIREDRANYGYTF.

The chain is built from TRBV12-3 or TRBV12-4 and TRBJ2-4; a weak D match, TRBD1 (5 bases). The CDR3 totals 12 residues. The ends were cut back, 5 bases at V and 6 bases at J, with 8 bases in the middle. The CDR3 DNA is TGTGCCAGCAGTCTGCAGGGAAACATTCAGTACTTC. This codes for CASSLQGNIQYF.

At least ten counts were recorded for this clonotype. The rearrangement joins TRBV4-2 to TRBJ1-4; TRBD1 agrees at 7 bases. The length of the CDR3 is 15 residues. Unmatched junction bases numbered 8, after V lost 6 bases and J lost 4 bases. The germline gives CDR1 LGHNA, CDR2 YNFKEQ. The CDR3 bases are TGTGCCAGCAGTCCGTGGGACAGCCTTAATGAAAAACTGTTTTTT. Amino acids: CASSPWDSLNEKLFF.

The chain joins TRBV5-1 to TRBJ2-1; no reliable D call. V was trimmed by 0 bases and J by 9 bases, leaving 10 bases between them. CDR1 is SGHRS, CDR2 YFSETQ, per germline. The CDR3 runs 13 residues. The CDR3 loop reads CASSLAYRAEQFF. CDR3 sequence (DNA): TGCGCCAGCAGCTTGGCCTATAGGGCTGAGCAGTTCTTC. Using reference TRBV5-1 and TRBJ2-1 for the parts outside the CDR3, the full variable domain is KAGVTQTPRYLIKTRGQQVTLSCSPISGHRSVSWYQQTPGQGLQFLFEYFSETQRNKGNFPGRFSGRQFSNSRSEMNVSTLELGDSALYLCASSLAYRAEQFFGPGTRLTVL.

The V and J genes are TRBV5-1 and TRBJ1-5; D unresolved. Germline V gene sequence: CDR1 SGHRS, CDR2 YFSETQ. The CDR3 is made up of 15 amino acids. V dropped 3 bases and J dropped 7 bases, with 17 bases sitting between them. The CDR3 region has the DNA TGCGCCAGCAGCTCCCAGCAGGCGGCGAGACAGCCCCAGCATTTT. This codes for CASSSQQAARQPQHF.

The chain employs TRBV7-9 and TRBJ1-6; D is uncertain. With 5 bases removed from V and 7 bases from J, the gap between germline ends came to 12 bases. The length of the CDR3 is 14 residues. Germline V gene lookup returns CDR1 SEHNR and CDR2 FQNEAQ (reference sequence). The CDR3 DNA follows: TGTGCCAGCAGCCCCGGCAGGTCGAATTCACCCCTCCACTTT. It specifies CASSPGRSNSPLHF.

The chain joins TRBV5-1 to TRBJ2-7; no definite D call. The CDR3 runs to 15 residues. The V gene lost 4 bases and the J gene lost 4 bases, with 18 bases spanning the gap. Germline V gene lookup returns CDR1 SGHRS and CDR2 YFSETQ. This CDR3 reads CASSLPTQARYEQYF. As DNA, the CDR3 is TGCGCCAGCAGCCTCCCCACCCAGGCTAGGTACGAGCAGTACTTC.